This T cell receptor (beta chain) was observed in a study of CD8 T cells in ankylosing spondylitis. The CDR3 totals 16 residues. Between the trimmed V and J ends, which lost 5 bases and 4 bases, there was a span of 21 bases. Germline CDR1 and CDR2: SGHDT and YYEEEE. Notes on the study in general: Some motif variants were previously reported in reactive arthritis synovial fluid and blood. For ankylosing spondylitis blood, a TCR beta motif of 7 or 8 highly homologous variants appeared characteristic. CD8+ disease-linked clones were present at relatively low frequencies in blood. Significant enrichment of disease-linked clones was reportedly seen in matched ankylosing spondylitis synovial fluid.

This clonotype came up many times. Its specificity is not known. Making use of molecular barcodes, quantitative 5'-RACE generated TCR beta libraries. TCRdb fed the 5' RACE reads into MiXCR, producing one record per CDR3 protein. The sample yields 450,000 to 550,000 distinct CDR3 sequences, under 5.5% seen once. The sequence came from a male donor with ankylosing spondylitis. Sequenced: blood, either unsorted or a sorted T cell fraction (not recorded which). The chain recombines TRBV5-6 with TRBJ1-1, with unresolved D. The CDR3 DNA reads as TGTGCCAGCAGTTTTGGGGTTTTAGGCCAAGTCACTGAAGCTTTCTTT. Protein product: CASSFGVLGQVTEAFF.